The clone carrying this T cell receptor (beta chain) was seen a single time. These data belong to a study of T cell changes during pregnancy in multiple sclerosis. Generated by immunoSEQ multiplex PCR, the TCRdb table keeps only in-frame clones and is missing some. This sample has about 36,000 clones, with roughly 91% found just once. V lost 5 bases, J lost 8 bases, and 5 bases stayed unmatched. The V gene's germline CDR1 is LNHDA and CDR2 SQIVND (reference sequence). This CDR3 has 13 amino acids. The TCR comes from a female donor in good health, enrolled as a control in a pregnancy study. The chain uses TRBV19 and TRBJ1-4; 7 bases map to TRBD1. The sample in question was CD4+ T cells from peripheral blood mononuclear cells, obtained in the second trimester of pregnancy. The CDR3 region is CASSGPGGEKLFF. The CDR3 nucleotides are TGTGCCAGTAGTGGGCCAGGGGGGGAAAAACTGTTTTTT.